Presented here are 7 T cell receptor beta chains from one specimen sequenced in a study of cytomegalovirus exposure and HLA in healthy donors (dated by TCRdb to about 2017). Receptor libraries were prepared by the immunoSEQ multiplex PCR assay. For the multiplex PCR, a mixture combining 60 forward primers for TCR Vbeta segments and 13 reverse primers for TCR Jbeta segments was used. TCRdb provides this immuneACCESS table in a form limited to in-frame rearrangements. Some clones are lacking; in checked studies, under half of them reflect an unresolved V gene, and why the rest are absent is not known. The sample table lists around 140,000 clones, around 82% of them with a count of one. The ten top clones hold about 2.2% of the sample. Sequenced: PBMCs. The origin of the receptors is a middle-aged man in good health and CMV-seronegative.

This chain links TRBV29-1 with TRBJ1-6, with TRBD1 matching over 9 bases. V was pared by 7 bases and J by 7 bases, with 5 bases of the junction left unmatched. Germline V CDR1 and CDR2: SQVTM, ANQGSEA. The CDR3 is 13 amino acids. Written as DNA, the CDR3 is TGCAGCGCTGGACAGGGGAACAATTCACCCCTCCACTTT. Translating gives CSAGQGNNSPLHF.

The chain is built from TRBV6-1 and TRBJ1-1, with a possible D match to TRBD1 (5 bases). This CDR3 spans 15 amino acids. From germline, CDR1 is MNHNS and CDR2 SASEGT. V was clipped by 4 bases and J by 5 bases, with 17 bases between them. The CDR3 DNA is TGTGCCAGCAGTGGGGGGGTGTGGGGCTCGACTGAAGCTTTCTTT. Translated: CASSGGVWGSTEAFF.

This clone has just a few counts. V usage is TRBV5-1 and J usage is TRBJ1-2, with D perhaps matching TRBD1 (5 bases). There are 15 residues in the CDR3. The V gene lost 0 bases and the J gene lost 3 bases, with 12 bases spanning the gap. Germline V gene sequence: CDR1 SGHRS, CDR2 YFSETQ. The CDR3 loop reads CASSLVAGPYYGYTF. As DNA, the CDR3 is TGCGCCAGCAGCTTGGTGGCAGGGCCTTACTATGGCTACACCTTC.

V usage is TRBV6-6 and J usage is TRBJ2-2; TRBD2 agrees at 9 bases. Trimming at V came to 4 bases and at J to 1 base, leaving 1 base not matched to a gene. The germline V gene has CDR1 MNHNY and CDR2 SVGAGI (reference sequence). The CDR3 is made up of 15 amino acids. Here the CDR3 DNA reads TGTGCCAGCAGTTTGACTAGCGGGAACACCGGGGAGCTGTTTTTT. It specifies CASSLTSGNTGELFF.

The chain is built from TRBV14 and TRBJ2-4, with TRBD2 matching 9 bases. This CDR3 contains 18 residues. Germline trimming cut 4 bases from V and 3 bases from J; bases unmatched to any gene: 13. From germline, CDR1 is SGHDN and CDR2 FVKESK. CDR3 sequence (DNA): TGTGCCAGCAGCCTAAAAGGGGAGCGGGGGGCCGACAAAAACATTCAGTACTTC. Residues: CASSLKGERGADKNIQYF.

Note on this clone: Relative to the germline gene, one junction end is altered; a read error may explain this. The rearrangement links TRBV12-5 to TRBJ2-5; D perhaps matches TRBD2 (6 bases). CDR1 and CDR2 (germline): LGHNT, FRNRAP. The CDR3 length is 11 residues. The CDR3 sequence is CASGPSREAHF. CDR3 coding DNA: TGTGCTAGTGGTCCCTCCAGGGAGGCGCACTTC.

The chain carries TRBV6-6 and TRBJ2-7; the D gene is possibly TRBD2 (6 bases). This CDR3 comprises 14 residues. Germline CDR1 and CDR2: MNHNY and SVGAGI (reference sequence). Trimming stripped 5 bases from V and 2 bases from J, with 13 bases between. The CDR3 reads CASSGVGGAYEQYF. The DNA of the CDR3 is TGTGCCAGCAGTGGGGTTGGAGGGGCCTACGAGCAGTACTTC.